This T cell receptor (beta chain) originates from a study of OX40 agonist ivuxolimab in advanced cancers. The wider study: The drug used for patients, ivuxolimab, was an agonistic anti-OX40 (CD134) antibody. Ivuxolimab doses were 0.01, 0.1, 0.3, 1.5, 3 or 10 mg/kg every 2 weeks.

The assay was immunoSEQ multiplex PCR, and TCRdb's table has in-frame clones only and misses some. This table holds about 94,000 clones, less than 95% found once. Autoimmune disease history or systemic immunosuppression excluded patients. Trimming cost V 8 bases and J 5 bases; bases outside gene matches: 13. The CDR3 spans 16 residues. Germline V gene data show CDR1 as MDHEN and CDR2 as SYDVKM. Remarks on this clone: As yet, its antigen is unknown.

The study, taken as a whole, reports: At doses 0.1 to 3.0 mg/kg, CD4+ and CD8+ clones expanded.

The receptor's source is an adult with an advanced solid tumor such as melanoma, head and neck, liver or kidney cancer. The starting material was CD4+ or CD8+ T cells sorted from blood, obtained in a trial of the OX40 agonist ivuxolimab. V and J are TRBV28 and TRBJ2-3, with 10 bases identical to TRBD2. CDR3 sequence (DNA): TGTGCCAGCCCCCCTCTAGCGGGAGAACGAGGAGATACGCAGTATTTT. Translating gives CASPPLAGERGDTQYF.